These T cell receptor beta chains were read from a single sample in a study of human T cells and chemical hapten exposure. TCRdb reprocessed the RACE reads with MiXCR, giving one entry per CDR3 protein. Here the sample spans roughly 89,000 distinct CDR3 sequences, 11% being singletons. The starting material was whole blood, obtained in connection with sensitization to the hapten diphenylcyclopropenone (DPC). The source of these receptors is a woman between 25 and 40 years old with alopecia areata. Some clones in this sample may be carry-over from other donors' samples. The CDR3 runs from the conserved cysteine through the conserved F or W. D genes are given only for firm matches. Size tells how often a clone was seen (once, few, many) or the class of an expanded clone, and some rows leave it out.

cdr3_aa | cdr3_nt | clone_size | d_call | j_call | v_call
CASSLLGLAASYEQYF | TGTGCCAGCAGTTTATTAGGACTAGCGGCAAGCTACGAGCAGTACTTC | few | TRBD2 | TRBJ2-7 | TRBV27
CASSPMGGSYNSPLHF | TGTGCCAGCAGCCCGATGGGGGGTTCCTATAATTCACCCCTCCACTTT | many | NA | TRBJ1-6 | TRBV6-6
CAWSSRTDSNQPQHF | TGTGCCTGGAGCTCCAGGACAGATTCCAATCAGCCCCAGCATTTT | few | NA | TRBJ1-5 | TRBV30
CASSRRGHSTGELFF | TGTGCCAGCAGCCGTAGGGGGCATAGCACCGGGGAGCTGTTTTTT | many | TRBD1 | TRBJ2-2 | TRBV5-6
CASSYSPRTQGFKKNIQYF | TGTGCCAGCAGTTACTCACCCCGCACACAGGGGTTCAAAAAAAACATTCAGTACTTC | many | TRBD1 | TRBJ2-4 | TRBV6-2/TRBV6-3
CASSRTGPNSPLHF | TGTGCCAGCAGTAGGACAGGACCTAATTCACCCCTCCACTTT | few | TRBD1 | TRBJ1-6 | TRBV12-3/TRBV12-4
CASSLKTEGGQPQHF | TGCGCCAGCAGCCTCAAAACGGAGGGGGGCCAGCCCCAGCATTTT | many | NA | TRBJ1-5 | TRBV4-1
CASSPETSGRATFF | TGTGCCAGCAGTCCCGAGACTAGCGGGAGGGCCACGTTCTTC | few | TRBD2 | TRBJ2-1 | TRBV28
CASSIGGGTDTQYF | TGTGCCAGCAGTATAGGCGGGGGCACAGATACGCAGTATTTT | NA | NA | TRBJ2-3 | TRBV28
CASSLAGSETQYF | TGTGCCAGCAGCTTAGCAGGGTCAGAGACCCAGTACTTC | many | NA | TRBJ2-5 | TRBV7-7
CASSPRTSFHNEQFF | TGTGCCAGCAGTCCACGGACTAGCTTCCACAATGAGCAGTTCTTC | few | TRBD2 | TRBJ2-1 | TRBV28
CASSATRTSGSNEQFF | TGTGCCAGCAGCGCCACTAGGACTAGCGGGAGCAATGAGCAGTTCTTC | NA | TRBD2 | TRBJ2-1 | TRBV7-9
CSARGTAGAGNNGEQFF | TGCAGTGCTAGAGGGACTGCAGGGGCAGGGAATAATGGTGAGCAGTTCTTC | many | NA | TRBJ2-1 | TRBV20-1
CASSTRETQYF | TGTGCCAGCAGCACAAGGGAGACCCAGTACTTC | many | NA | TRBJ2-5 | TRBV2
CASSDAGGEYNEQFF | TGTGCCAGCAGTGACGCGGGGGGCGAATACAATGAGCAGTTCTTC | many | TRBD2 | TRBJ2-1 | TRBV6-4
CASSPSGLAPHEQFF | TGTGCCAGCAGCCCATCAGGACTAGCCCCCCATGAGCAGTTCTTC | few | TRBD2 | TRBJ2-1 | TRBV7-6
CASSHPALNTEAFF | TGTGCCAGCAGCCACCCAGCTTTGAACACTGAAGCTTTCTTT | many | NA | TRBJ1-1 | TRBV28
CAVGGTTNEKLFF | TGTGCCGTCGGGGGTACAACTAATGAAAAACTGTTTTTT | many | NA | TRBJ1-4 | TRBV28